The present entry profiles one TCR beta chain with its context. What it binds is not known. CDR1 is GTSNPN and CDR2 is SVGIG in the germline V gene (reference sequence). J gave up 3 bases and V 0 bases, and 14 bases lay outside the gene matches. The length of the CDR3 is 18 residues. The assay was immunoSEQ multiplex PCR, and TCRdb's table has in-frame clones only and misses some. The sample has roughly 24,000 clones, around 90% seen once. The data belong to a study of OX40 agonist ivuxolimab in advanced cancers. Looking at the study overall: Patients' therapy was ivuxolimab, an antibody that acts as an agonist of OX40 (CD134). One hepatocellular carcinoma and a couple of cutaneous melanoma patients partially responded. Patients with prior anti-PD-1, anti-PD-L1 or anti-CTLA-4 therapy were eligible; 35% to 45% had some. Whole-study results and caveats: Expanded peripheral T-cell antigen specificity went undetermined.

This sequence originates from an adult with an advanced solid tumor such as melanoma, head and neck, liver or kidney cancer. The chain couples TRBV30 to TRBJ2-3; 8 bases match TRBD2. This specimen was CD4+ or CD8+ T cells sorted from blood, taken in a trial of the OX40 agonist ivuxolimab. In nucleotides, the CDR3 is TGTGCCTGGAGTGTAGGTAGCGGGACTCCCACAGGGACAGATACGCAGTATTTT. It yields the protein CAWSVGSGTPTGTDTQYF.